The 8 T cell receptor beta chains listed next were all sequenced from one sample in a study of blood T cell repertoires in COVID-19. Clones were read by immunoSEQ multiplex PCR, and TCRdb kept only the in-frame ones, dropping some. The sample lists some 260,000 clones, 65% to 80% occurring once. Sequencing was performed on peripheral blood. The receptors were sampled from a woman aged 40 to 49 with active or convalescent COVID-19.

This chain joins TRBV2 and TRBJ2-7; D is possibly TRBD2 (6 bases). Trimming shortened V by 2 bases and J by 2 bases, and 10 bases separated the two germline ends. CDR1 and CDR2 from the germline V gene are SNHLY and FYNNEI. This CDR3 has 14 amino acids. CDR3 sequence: CASSERRGPYEQYV. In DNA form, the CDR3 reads TGTGCCAGCAGTGAAAGGAGGGGACCCTACGAGCAGTACGTC.

CDR3 in DNA: TGCGCCAGCAGCTCTACGGGACAGAACACTGGAAACACCATATATTTT. Residues: CASSSTGQNTGNTIYF. The chain links TRBV5-1 to TRBJ1-3; 7 bases are a match to TRBD1. The germline CDR1 and CDR2 sequences are SGHRS and YFSETQ. This CDR3 has 16 amino acids. V was pared by 3 bases and J by 2 bases, with 8 bases of the junction left unmatched. The full variable domain, in which reference TRBV5-1 and TRBJ1-3 provide the parts outside the CDR3, is KAGVTQTPRYLIKTRGQQVTLSCSPISGHRSVSWYQQTPGQGLQFLFEYFSETQRNKGNFPGRFSGRQFSNSRSEMNVSTLELGDSALYLCASSSTGQNTGNTIYFGEGSWLTVV.

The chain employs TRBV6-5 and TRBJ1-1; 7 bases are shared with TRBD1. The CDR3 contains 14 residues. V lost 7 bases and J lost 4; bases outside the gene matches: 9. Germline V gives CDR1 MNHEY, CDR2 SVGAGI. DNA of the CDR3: TGTGCCAGCACCACCGACTACAGGGGCACTGAAGCTTTCTTT. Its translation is CASTTDYRGTEAFF.

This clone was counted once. The CDR3 coding sequence is TGTGCCAGCAGTTTTTCCTCAGGGGGAGAGCCTTACGGGGCCAACGTCCTGACTTTC. It specifies CASSFSSGGEPYGANVLTF. This chain links TRBV28 with TRBJ2-6, with 7 positions matching TRBD1. V was pared by 3 bases and J by 4 bases, with 15 bases of the junction left unmatched. The CDR3 is 19 amino acids. Germline CDR1 reads MDHEN; CDR2 reads SYDVKM.

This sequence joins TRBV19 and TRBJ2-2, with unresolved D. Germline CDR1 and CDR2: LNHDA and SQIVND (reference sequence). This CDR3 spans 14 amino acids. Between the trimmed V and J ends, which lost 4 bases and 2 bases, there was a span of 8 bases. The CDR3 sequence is CASSRSDNTGELFF. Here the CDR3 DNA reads TGTGCCAGTAGTAGGAGCGACAACACCGGGGAGCTGTTTTTT.

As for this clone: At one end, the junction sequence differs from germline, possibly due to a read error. The CDR3 nucleotides read TGTGCCAGCAGCCTAGAGGGGGCATGGGGAGAGACCCAGTACTTC. This encodes CASSLEGAWGETQYF. The rearrangement joins TRBV11-2 to TRBJ2-5; 7 bases align to TRBD1. Germline CDR1 SGHAT, CDR2 FQNNGV. The CDR3 totals 15 residues.

The CDR3 DNA sequence: TGCGCCAGCAGCCCAAACGCTAGGGGGCGAGTCTATGGCTACACCTTC. Translated: CASSPNARGRVYGYTF. The chain employs TRBV5-1 and TRBJ1-2, with 7 bases matching TRBD1. V was pared by 4 bases and J by 4 bases, with 13 bases of the junction left unmatched. The CDR3 has 16 amino acids. Germline V CDR1 and CDR2: SGHRS, YFSETQ. Combining the CDR3 with reference TRBV5-1 and TRBJ1-2 gives the whole variable domain KAGVTQTPRYLIKTRGQQVTLSCSPISGHRSVSWYQQTPGQGLQFLFEYFSETQRNKGNFPGRFSGRQFSNSRSEMNVSTLELGDSALYLCASSPNARGRVYGYTFGSGTRLTVV.

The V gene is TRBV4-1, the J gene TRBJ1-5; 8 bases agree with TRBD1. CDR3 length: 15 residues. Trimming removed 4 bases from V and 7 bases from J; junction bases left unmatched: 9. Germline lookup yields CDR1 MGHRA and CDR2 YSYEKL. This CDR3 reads CASSRNQGAGQPQHF. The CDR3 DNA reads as TGCGCCAGCAGCCGAAATCAGGGGGCAGGGCAGCCCCAGCATTTT.